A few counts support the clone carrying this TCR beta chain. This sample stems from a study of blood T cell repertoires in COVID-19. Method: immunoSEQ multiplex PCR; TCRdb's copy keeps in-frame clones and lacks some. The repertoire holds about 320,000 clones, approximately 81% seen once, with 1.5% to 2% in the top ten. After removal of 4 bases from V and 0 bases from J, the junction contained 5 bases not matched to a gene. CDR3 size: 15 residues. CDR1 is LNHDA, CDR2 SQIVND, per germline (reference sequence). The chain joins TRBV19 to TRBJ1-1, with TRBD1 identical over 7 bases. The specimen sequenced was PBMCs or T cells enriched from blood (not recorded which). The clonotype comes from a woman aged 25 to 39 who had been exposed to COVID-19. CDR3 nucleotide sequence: TGTGCCAGTAGTACGTCCGGGACAGTGAACACTGAAGCTTTCTTT. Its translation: CASSTSGTVNTEAFF. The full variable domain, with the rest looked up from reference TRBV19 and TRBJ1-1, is DGGITQSPKYLFRKEGQNVTLSCEQNLNHDAMYWYRQDPGQGLRLIYYSQIVNDFQKGDIAEGYSVSREKKESFPLTVTSAQKNPTAFYLCASSTSGTVNTEAFFGQGTRLTVV.